These 26 T cell receptor beta chains were sequenced from one sample in a study of T cell responses to AZD1222 COVID-19 vaccine. The protocol was immunoSEQ multiplex PCR, while the TCRdb copy is restricted to in-frame clones and leaves out a portion. The repertoire has over 150,000 clones, around 88% of them found once; the top ten carry 11%. Sequencing was performed on peripheral blood, taken 28 days after the second AZD1222 dose. The receptors stem from an adult who received the AZD1222 COVID-19 vaccine.

The gene calls are TRBV9 and TRBJ1-1; no clear D. The CDR3 extends over 16 amino acids. V shed 4 bases and J shed 0 bases, with 16 bases lying between them. Germline V gene lookup returns CDR1 SGDLS and CDR2 YYNGEE. CDR3 sequence (DNA): TGTGCCAGCAGCCCAAGGTCAGGCGCCATGAACACTGAAGCTTTCTTT. This encodes CASSPRSGAMNTEAFF.

The gene calls are TRBV5-5 and TRBJ2-1; no definite D call. Germline loops: CDR1 SGHKS, CDR2 YYEKEE (reference sequence). The CDR3 consists of 13 residues. Between the trimmed V and J ends, which lost 4 bases and 8 bases, there was a span of 13 bases. The chain's CDR3 is CASSRRAMDEQFF. CDR3 in DNA: TGTGCCAGCAGCCGCCGGGCCATGGATGAGCAGTTCTTC.

The chain joins TRBV13 to TRBJ1-1; D possibly corresponds to TRBD1 (6 bases). Germline V gene sequence: CDR1 PRHDT, CDR2 FYEKMQ (reference sequence). The germline V and J ends were trimmed by 5 bases and 10 bases, with 17 bases remaining between them. The CDR3 extends over 13 amino acids. The CDR3 DNA follows: TGTGCCAGCAGCCAAACAGGGCAATGGGCAGCTTTCTTT. It encodes CASSQTGQWAAFF.

V usage is TRBV9 and J usage is TRBJ1-5; tentatively, D is TRBD1 (5 bases). Germline values: CDR1 SGDLS, CDR2 YYNGEE. V was cut by 0 bases and J by 5 bases, with 12 bases left in between. The CDR3 covers 15 residues. The CDR3 is CASSVGGFGYQPQHF. The CDR3 DNA is TGTGCCAGCAGCGTAGGGGGCTTTGGTTATCAGCCCCAGCATTTT.

The chain carries TRBV10-3 and TRBJ2-7; 8 bases line up with TRBD1. With V trimmed by 6 bases and J by 1 base, 8 bases remained unmatched. Germline CDR1 and CDR2: ENHRY and SYGVKD. The CDR3 length is 15 residues. The CDR3 region has the DNA TGTGCCATCAGAACGAGAGGACAGGGTTCCTACGAGCAGTACTTC. The encoded protein is CAIRTRGQGSYEQYF.

The chain recombines TRBV3-1 (or the pseudogene TRBV3-2) with TRBJ2-1; tentative D call: TRBD1 (6 bases). Germline V gene data show CDR1 as LGHDT and CDR2 as YNNKEL (reference sequence). V lost 1 base to trimming and J lost 5 bases, with 12 bases between them. This CDR3 spans 15 amino acids. The CDR3 here is CASSQGRQENNEQFF. The DNA for the CDR3 is TGTGCCAGCAGCCAAGGGCGACAGGAGAACAATGAGCAGTTCTTC.

This chain connects TRBV19 to TRBJ2-6; D not resolved. V dropped 3 bases and J dropped 0 bases, with 6 bases sitting between them. The CDR3 loop spans 15 amino acids. The germline V gene encodes CDR1 LNHDA and CDR2 SQIVND (reference sequence). The CDR3 sequence is CASSMGSSGANVLTF. The CDR3 bases are TGTGCCAGTAGTATGGGCAGCTCTGGGGCCAACGTCCTGACTTTC.

The gene calls are TRBV7-2 and TRBJ1-2; tentative D call: TRBD1 (6 bases). The CDR3 runs to 14 residues. Trimming pared 0 bases from V and 8 bases from J, leaving 13 bases between. Germline CDR1 and CDR2: SGHTA and FQGNSA. The DNA for the CDR3 is TGTGCCAGCAGCTTAGCACAGGGAATGAAAGGCTACACCTTC. Translation gives CASSLAQGMKGYTF.

This clone turned up a few times. The chain combines TRBV6-5 with TRBJ1-2, with D tentatively TRBD1 (6 bases). Deletions cut 7 bases from V and 4 bases from J, with 13 bases between. The CDR3 length is 13 residues. Germline V gene lookup returns CDR1 MNHEY and CDR2 SVGAGI. The CDR3 bases are TGTGCCAGCAAGGAACAGGGCAGCTATGGCTACACCTTC. It encodes CASKEQGSYGYTF.

V is TRBV19 and J is TRBJ1-6; 8 bases are shared with TRBD1. Per the germline V gene, CDR1 is LNHDA and CDR2 is SQIVND (reference sequence). V lost 6 bases, J lost 9 bases, and 7 bases stayed unmatched. This CDR3 contains 14 residues. The CDR3 nucleotides are TGTGCCAGTAGGACTACAGGGGGAGGTTCACCCCTCCACTTT. Translated, it gives CASRTTGGGSPLHF.

The J gene is TRBJ2-7, the V gene TRBV7-2; tentatively, D is TRBD2 (7 bases). The CDR3 consists of 15 residues. Germline CDR1 and CDR2: SGHTA and FQGNSA. Trimming shortened V by 0 bases and J by 5 bases, and 14 bases separated the two germline ends. The CDR3 nucleotides read TGTGCCAGCAGCTTAGCGGGGGGGGCCAACAACGAGCAGTACTTC. Its translation is CASSLAGGANNEQYF.

The chain has TRBV7-2 and TRBJ2-1, with D hard to call. The V end was cut by 1 base, the J end by 0 bases, with 7 bases between. The germline V gene encodes CDR1 SGHTA and CDR2 FQGNSA. The CDR3 is 15 residues long. CDR3 protein: CASSLGFSSYNEQFF. The CDR3 bases are TGTGCCAGCAGCTTAGGGTTCTCCTCCTACAATGAGCAGTTCTTC.

The V and J genes are TRBV7-9 and TRBJ1-3; weak D call: TRBD1 (5 bases). Germline values: CDR1 SEHNR, CDR2 FQNEAQ (reference sequence). Trimming took 1 base from V and 3 from J, leaving 13 bases between them. This CDR3 comprises 16 residues. The CDR3 DNA follows: TGTGCCAGCAGCTTAGGTCCGGGACTTCTTGGAAACACCATATATTTT. This translates into CASSLGPGLLGNTIYF.

The rearrangement links TRBV4-1 to TRBJ2-5; no clear D gene. This CDR3 is 12 amino acids long. Germline loops: CDR1 MGHRA, CDR2 YSYEKL. V dropped 4 bases and J dropped 12 bases, with 15 bases sitting between them. This CDR3 reads CASSPGGPQEYF. DNA for the CDR3: TGCGCCAGCAGCCCGGGCGGACCCCAAGAGTACTTC.

The chain employs TRBV9 and TRBJ1-6; 12 bases match TRBD1. Germline CDR1 reads SGDLS; CDR2 reads YYNGEE. The CDR3 sequence is 16 residues long. V gave up 0 bases and J gave up 10 bases; unmatched junction bases: 5. The DNA for the CDR3 is TGTGCCAGCAGCGTAGGGGACAGGGGGCATGGATCACCCCTCCACTTT. Translating it yields CASSVGDRGHGSPLHF.

The V gene is TRBV18, the J gene TRBJ2-1; 7 bases match TRBD1. The CDR3 totals 12 residues. Germline CDR1 KGHSH, CDR2 LQKENI. J was trimmed by 7 bases and V by 5 bases; bases with no gene match: 2. In DNA, the CDR3 is TGTGCCAGCTCAGCCAGGGGGAATGAGCAGTTCTTC. This encodes CASSARGNEQFF.

The rearrangement links TRBV28 to TRBJ1-2, with a weak D call TRBD1 (6 bases). CDR1 and CDR2 (germline): MDHEN, SYDVKM. The CDR3 is 13 amino acids. The V gene lost 3 bases and the J gene lost 2 bases, with 7 bases spanning the gap. CDR3 sequence (DNA): TGTGCCAGCAGTTTGGGGGGCAACTATGGCTACACCTTC. Protein product: CASSLGGNYGYTF.

The chain recombines TRBV19 with TRBJ2-7, with 7 bases matching TRBD1. The junction had 7 bases not matched to a gene; V was cut back by 6 bases and J by 5 bases. The CDR3 has 13 amino acids. Germline loops: CDR1 LNHDA, CDR2 SQIVND (reference sequence). The CDR3 region has the DNA TGTGCCAGTAGGGAAAAAGGGGGCGACGAGCAGTACTTC. Amino acids: CASREKGGDEQYF. The full variable domain, in which reference TRBV19 and TRBJ2-7 provide the parts outside the CDR3, is DGGITQSPKYLFRKEGQNVTLSCEQNLNHDAMYWYRQDPGQGLRLIYYSQIVNDFQKGDIAEGYSVSREKKESFPLTVTSAQKNPTAFYLCASREKGGDEQYFGPGTRLTVT.

The gene calls are TRBV5-1 and TRBJ2-6, with 8 bases matching TRBD1. After removal of 2 bases from V and 0 bases from J, the junction contained 4 bases not matched to a gene. Germline V gene data show CDR1 as SGHRS and CDR2 as YFSETQ. The CDR3 is 17 amino acids. CDR3 sequence: CASSFGQGNSGANVLTF. The CDR3 DNA reads as TGCGCCAGCAGCTTCGGACAGGGAAACTCTGGGGCCAACGTCCTGACTTTC.

The J gene is TRBJ1-2, the V gene TRBV5-6, with TRBD1 as a possible D gene (5 bases). Germline loops: CDR1 SGHDT, CDR2 YYEEEE. V shed 2 bases and J shed 8 bases, with 13 bases lying between them. There are 13 residues in the CDR3. The CDR3 protein is CASSFYRFRGYTF. In nucleotides, the CDR3 is TGTGCCAGCAGCTTTTACAGGTTTAGGGGCTACACCTTC. Using reference TRBV5-6 and TRBJ1-2 for the parts outside the CDR3, the full variable domain is DAGVTQSPTHLIKTRGQQVTLRCSPKSGHDTVSWYQQALGQGPQFIFQYYEEEERQRGNFPDRFSGHQFPNYSSELNVNALLLGDSALYLCASSFYRFRGYTFGSGTRLTVV.

This chain joins TRBV7-8 and TRBJ2-3; 11 positions match TRBD2. Per the germline V gene, CDR1 is SGHVS and CDR2 is FQNEAQ. The CDR3 extends over 16 amino acids. The V gene end was trimmed by 3 bases and the J gene end by 2 bases; junction bases not matched to a gene: 4. CDR3 amino acids: CASSFGTSGNTDTQYF. CDR3 nucleotide sequence: TGTGCCAGCAGCTTCGGGACTAGCGGAAACACAGATACGCAGTATTTT.

V and J are TRBV5-1 and TRBJ1-1, with D possibly TRBD1 on 5 matching bases. This CDR3 is built from 16 residues. The V and J ends lost 3 bases and 10 bases respectively, with 25 bases between them. Looked up from germline, CDR1 is SGHRS and CDR2 is YFSETQ. The CDR3 spells CASSWGGGQPTDGAFF. The CDR3 DNA is TGCGCCAGCAGCTGGGGGGGAGGTCAACCAACGGACGGAGCTTTCTTT.

This clone was seen only a few times. The chain carries TRBV10-1 and TRBJ1-1, with 10 bases that match TRBD1. This CDR3 has 16 residues. V lost 0 bases, J lost 3 bases, and 4 bases stayed unmatched. CDR1 is WNHNN, CDR2 SYGVQD, per germline (reference sequence). The CDR3 region is CASSESRTGGDTEAFF. The CDR3 DNA reads as TGCGCCAGCAGTGAGTCCCGGACAGGGGGAGACACTGAAGCTTTCTTT.

This sequence joins TRBV5-1 and TRBJ2-3, with 7 bases fitting TRBD2. Germline loops: CDR1 SGHRS, CDR2 YFSETQ. The ends lost 3 bases at V and 1 base at J; junction bases unmatched: 8. There are 16 residues in the CDR3. The CDR3 loop reads CASSWEGRGGTDTQYF. DNA of the CDR3: TGCGCCAGCAGCTGGGAGGGCCGGGGAGGCACAGATACGCAGTATTTT.

The chain uses TRBV19 and TRBJ1-2; D ambiguous. Germline V gene data show CDR1 as LNHDA and CDR2 as SQIVND (reference sequence). The CDR3 consists of 14 residues. V lost 6 bases and J 5 bases, leaving 16 bases between the germline ends. The CDR3 region has the DNA TGTGCCAGTAGCCGTTCCCGGGATATTTATGGCTACACCTTC. Its protein is CASSRSRDIYGYTF.

V gene TRBV7-6 combines with J gene TRBJ1-3, with D hard to call. V was shortened by 0 bases and J by 5 bases, with 14 bases between the two germline ends. Germline V gene data show CDR1 as SGHVS and CDR2 as FNYEAQ. This CDR3 region has 16 residues. The DNA of the CDR3 is TGTGCCAGCAGCTTAGCGGCCAGAGACAACCGAAACACCATATATTTT. Translating gives CASSLAARDNRNTIYF. Full variable domain (missing parts from reference TRBV7-6 and TRBJ1-3): GAGVSQSPRYKVTKRGQDVALRCDPISGHVSLYWYRQALGQGPEFLTYFNYEAQQDKSGLPNDRFSAERPEGSISTLTIQRTEQRDSAMYRCASSLAARDNRNTIYFGEGSWLTVV.